This is a list of T cell receptor beta chains from one sample in a study of memory CD4+ T cells and cytomegalovirus serostatus. Repertoires were generated with immunoSEQ multiplex PCR, while TCRdb's copy carries only in-frame clones and drops some. Counted here are tens of thousands of clones, roughly three quarters occurring once; the ten biggest clones make up almost 0.9%. The specimen was memory CD4+ T cells from blood. These receptors came from an adult in good health and CMV-seronegative. CDR3s include the opening cysteine and the closing phenylalanine or tryptophan. The D gene is left open where the match is weak. Rows may omit the clone size; those that give it use once, few, many or a size class.

D: -
V: TRBV6-1
size: -
J: TRBJ1-5
CDR3: CASSENAGAYSNQPQHF
DNA: TGTGCCAGCAGTGAAAACGCAGGGGCGTATAGCAATCAGCCCCAGCATTTT

D: -
V: TRBV6-6
size: once
J: TRBJ2-1
CDR3: CASSYLVTNNEQFF
DNA: TGTGCCAGCAGTTACTTGGTGACTAACAATGAGCAGTTCTTC

D: TRBD2
V: TRBV27
size: -
J: TRBJ2-3
CDR3: CASSFNSGRADTQYF
DNA: TGTGCCAGCAGTTTCAATAGCGGGAGGGCAGATACGCAGTATTTT

D: -
V: TRBV5-1
size: -
J: TRBJ2-2
CDR3: CASNTLENTGELFF
DNA: TGCGCCAGCAATACGCTTGAGAACACCGGGGAGCTGTTTTTT

D: -
V: TRBV2
size: -
J: TRBJ1-1
CDR3: CASSAQGSGDGAFF
DNA: TGTGCCAGCAGTGCTCAGGGTTCGGGGGATGGAGCTTTCTTT

D: TRBD1
V: TRBV28
size: -
J: TRBJ2-6
CDR3: CASKAGGPLSGANVLTF
DNA: TGTGCCAGCAAAGCAGGGGGCCCCCTCTCTGGGGCCAACGTCCTGACTTTC

D: TRBD2
V: TRBV18
size: -
J: TRBJ2-1
CDR3: CASSPSGLAGNNEQFF
DNA: TGTGCCAGCTCACCCTCGGGACTAGCGGGTAACAATGAGCAGTTCTTC

D: TRBD2
V: TRBV11-2
size: -
J: TRBJ2-1
CDR3: CASSLAGGGNEQFF
DNA: TGTGCCAGCAGCTTAGCGGGAGGCGGGAATGAGCAGTTCTTC

D: -
V: TRBV19
size: -
J: TRBJ2-7
CDR3: CASSTTYLPPYEQYF
DNA: TGTGCCAGTAGTACCACCTACTTACCTCCCTACGAGCAGTACTTC

D: TRBD2
V: TRBV9
size: -
J: TRBJ2-3
CDR3: CASSVASGRGDTQYF
DNA: TGTGCCAGCAGCGTAGCTAGCGGGAGAGGGGATACGCAGTATTTT

D: -
V: TRBV2
size: few
J: TRBJ2-2
CDR3: CASVRFTGELFF
DNA: TGTGCCAGCGTCCGTTTCACCGGGGAGCTGTTTTTT

D: TRBD2
V: TRBV18
size: -
J: TRBJ2-7
CDR3: CASATSGSYEQYF
DNA: TGTGCCAGCGCAACTAGCGGGAGCTACGAGCAGTACTTC

D: TRBD2
V: TRBV20-1
size: -
J: TRBJ2-5
CDR3: CSLGGETQYF
DNA: TGCAGTCTGGGGGGGGAGACCCAGTACTTC

D: TRBD1
V: TRBV27
size: -
J: TRBJ1-2
CDR3: CASKTGQAQGGYTF
DNA: TGTGCCAGCAAGACGGGACAGGCTCAGGGGGGCTACACCTTC

D: -
V: TRBV2
size: -
J: TRBJ2-7
CDR3: CASTRENYEQYF
DNA: TGTGCCAGCACCAGGGAAAACTACGAGCAGTACTTC

D: TRBD1
V: TRBV7-3
size: few
J: TRBJ1-1
CDR3: CASSLDRDTEAFF
DNA: TGTGCCAGCAGCCTCGACAGGGACACTGAAGCTTTCTTT

D: -
V: TRBV4-2
size: -
J: TRBJ2-5
CDR3: CASSQAGFQETQYF
DNA: TGTGCCAGCAGCCAAGCCGGGTTCCAAGAGACCCAGTACTTC

D: -
V: TRBV19
size: -
J: TRBJ1-2
CDR3: CASSVTGTYGYTF
DNA: TGTGCCAGTAGTGTCACAGGGACCTATGGCTACACCTTC

D: -
V: TRBV9
size: -
J: TRBJ2-3
CDR3: CASSVEARTDTQYF
DNA: TGTGCCAGCAGCGTAGAGGCCAGAACAGATACGCAGTATTTT

D: -
V: TRBV7-9
size: -
J: TRBJ1-1
CDR3: CASSPSGGPGTEAFF
DNA: TGTGCCAGCAGTCCCAGCGGGGGGCCCGGCACTGAAGCTTTCTTT

D: -
V: TRBV28
size: medium-sized
J: TRBJ1-4
CDR3: CATLSREKLFF
DNA: TGTGCCACCCTTTCACGGGAAAAACTGTTTTTT

D: -
V: TRBV21-1
size: -
J: TRBJ1-3
CDR3: CACQLKGHPSSGNTIYF
DNA: TGTGCCTGTCAACTTAAAGGACATCCGAGCTCTGGAAACACCATATATTTT

D: TRBD2
V: TRBV29-1
size: few
J: TRBJ2-7
CDR3: CSAKIQAPPGLAGVGSSGEQYF
DNA: TGCAGCGCGAAGATACAGGCGCCGCCGGGACTAGCGGGAGTGGGGAGTTCGGGCGAGCAGTACTTC

D: TRBD1
V: TRBV19
size: few
J: TRBJ1-2
CDR3: CASSPQGTDGYTF
DNA: TGTGCCAGTAGCCCACAGGGGACGGATGGCTACACCTTC

D: -
V: TRBV19
size: few
J: TRBJ2-2
CDR3: CASNIGGRMTGELFF
DNA: TGTGCCAGTAATATAGGGGGGCGCATGACCGGGGAGCTGTTTTTT

D: -
V: TRBV7-9
size: -
J: TRBJ2-3
CDR3: CASSSVELGTDTQYF
DNA: TGTGCCAGCAGCTCAGTTGAACTGGGCACAGATACGCAGTATTTT

D: -
V: TRBV20-1
size: -
J: TRBJ2-5
CDR3: CSAPRETQYF
DNA: TGCAGTGCTCCAAGGGAGACCCAGTACTTC

D: -
V: TRBV7-2
size: -
J: TRBJ1-5
CDR3: CASSPGGGRRVGAQHF
DNA: TGTGCCAGCAGCCCAGGAGGGGGGAGGCGGGTTGGGGCCCAGCATTTT

D: -
V: TRBV19
size: -
J: TRBJ1-3
CDR3: CASLPSGRRNTIYF
DNA: TGTGCCAGCCTACCGTCAGGGAGGCGAAACACCATATATTTT

D: -
V: TRBV7-2
size: -
J: TRBJ2-3
CDR3: CASRRSGANTQYF
DNA: TGTGCCAGCAGACGATCAGGGGCCAATACGCAGTATTTT

D: -
V: TRBV5-4
size: -
J: TRBJ1-2
CDR3: CASSFKNEHYGYTF
DNA: TGTGCCAGCAGCTTCAAAAACGAGCACTATGGCTACACCTTC

D: TRBD1
V: TRBV5-6
size: -
J: TRBJ1-1
CDR3: CASSFGGQGAMTEAFF
DNA: TGTGCCAGCAGCTTCGGGGGGCAGGGGGCAATGACTGAAGCTTTCTTT

D: -
V: TRBV15
size: -
J: TRBJ2-7
CDR3: CATSRDLRGKGYEQYF
DNA: TGTGCCACCAGCAGAGATCTTCGCGGGAAGGGTTACGAGCAGTACTTC